This entry lists 17 T cell receptor beta chains sequenced from one sample in a study of breast tumors, draining lymph nodes, adjacent tissues. MiXCR, run by TCRdb on the multiplex PCR reads, gives a single entry per CDR3 protein. The data contain more than 20,000 distinct CDR3 sequences, 68% of them seen just once; the ten biggest clones take up roughly a quarter. Sequencing was performed on tumor-adjacent breast tissue. Every receptor here comes from a female donor with breast cancer. Some clones in this sample may be carry-over from other donors' samples.

This chain uses TRBV5-1 with TRBJ2-5, with no clear D. The germline V gene encodes CDR1 SGHRS and CDR2 YFSETQ. V lost 2 bases, J lost 3 bases, and 11 bases lay in between. The CDR3 spans 14 residues. Here the CDR3 DNA reads TGCGCCAGCAGCTTTGCCGCCGGAGAAGAGACCCAGTACTTC. It specifies CASSFAAGEETQYF.

About this clonotype: Given a much more abundant clone one base away, this may be a read error. The V gene is TRBV18, the J gene TRBJ2-7; D possibly corresponds to TRBD1 (6 bases). The tail of the sequence fits TRBJ2-1 better, so the J call may be wrong. Per the germline V gene, CDR1 is KGHSH and CDR2 is LQKENI. The CDR3 consists of 15 residues. The DNA of the CDR3 is TGTGCCAGCTCCCCCCCGGGTGGGGCAGGGGCCGAGCAGTTCTTC. Protein sequence: CASSPPGGAGAEQFF.

This clonotype has ten or more counts. The J gene is TRBJ2-7, the V gene TRBV20-1; D gene unclear. Trimming removed 1 base from V and 3 bases from J, with 13 bases in between. The germline V gene encodes CDR1 DFQATT and CDR2 SNEGSKA (reference sequence). The CDR3 contains 14 residues. CDR3 nucleotide sequence: TGCAGTGCTAGAGCTACGGACCTCCTCTACGAGCAGTACTTC. Encoded protein: CSARATDLLYEQYF.

The J gene is TRBJ2-7, the V gene TRBV20-1; D is ambiguous. Germline V lookup: CDR1 DFQATT, CDR2 SNEGSKA (reference sequence). V dropped 2 bases and J dropped 2 bases, with 4 bases sitting between them. This CDR3 has 11 amino acids. This CDR3 is CSARRTYEQYF. The CDR3, as DNA: TGCAGTGCTAGAAGGACCTACGAGCAGTACTTC.

This clonotype was counted between two and nine times. The chain uses TRBV7-8 and TRBJ2-4, with 11 bases matching TRBD1. Per germline, CDR1 SGHVS and CDR2 FQNEAQ. The CDR3 totals 21 residues. V dropped 0 bases and J dropped 0; count of bases not matched to a gene: 13. CDR3 bases: TGTGCCAGCAGCTTAGCGAAGGGACAGGGGGTGTTAACGTCAGCCAAAAACATTCAGTACTTC. Protein: CASSLAKGQGVLTSAKNIQYF. Supplemented by reference TRBV7-8 and TRBJ2-4, the full variable domain reads GAGVSQSPRYKVAKRGQDVALRCDPISGHVSLFWYQQALGQGPEFLTYFQNEAQLDKSGLPSDRFFAERPEGSVSTLKIQRTQQEDSAVYLCASSLAKGQGVLTSAKNIQYFGAGTRLSVL.

The chain has TRBV2 and TRBJ2-6; 11 bases map to TRBD1. V lost 5 bases to trimming and J lost 5 bases; unmatched junction nucleotides: 11. This CDR3 has 18 residues. Germline V gives CDR1 SNHLY, CDR2 FYNNEI. The CDR3 sequence: CASSLRTGGSLWANVLTF. As DNA, the CDR3 is TGTGCCAGCAGTCTAAGGACAGGGGGCTCTTTATGGGCCAACGTCCTGACTTTC.

The J gene is TRBJ2-6, the V gene TRBV19; the D is unclear. This CDR3 is 16 amino acids long. Deletions cut 3 bases from V and 0 bases from J, with 9 bases between. Germline CDR1 and CDR2: LNHDA and SQIVND (reference sequence). CDR3 nucleotides: TGTGCCAGTAGTATTCGAGCGACCTCTGGGGCCAACGTCCTGACTTTC. Translation gives CASSIRATSGANVLTF.

V usage is TRBV20-1 and J usage is TRBJ2-3; weak D call: TRBD2 (6 bases). This CDR3 spans 15 amino acids. Trimming shortened V by 5 bases and J by 5 bases, and 20 bases separated the two germline ends. Germline V lookup: CDR1 DFQATT, CDR2 SNEGSKA (reference sequence). CDR3 DNA: TGCAGTGCTGACCTAGCGAGAGGGCTTGTAGATACGCAGTATTTT. The encoded protein is CSADLARGLVDTQYF.

This clonotype appeared once. This chain connects TRBV20-1 to TRBJ2-2; 7 nucleotides agree with TRBD1. Per the germline V gene, CDR1 is DFQATT and CDR2 is SNEGSKA (reference sequence). The CDR3 runs 14 residues. The J segment lost 5 bases and the V segment lost 6 bases, leaving 9 bases of the junction unmatched. The CDR3 loop reads CSAKKTGATGELFF. In DNA, the CDR3 is TGCAGTGCCAAAAAAACAGGGGCAACCGGGGAGCTGTTTTTT.

This sequence joins TRBV12-5 and TRBJ2-1; 12 nucleotides agree with TRBD2. Germline V gene data show CDR1 as LGHNT and CDR2 as FRNRAP. Trimming took 1 base from V and 4 from J; bases not matched to a gene: 2. This CDR3 is 16 amino acids long. This CDR3 is CASGLAGLAGYNEQFF. CDR3 DNA sequence: TGTGCTAGTGGTTTGGCTGGACTAGCGGGATACAATGAGCAGTTCTTC.

The chain carries TRBV4-2 and TRBJ2-3; 10 nucleotides align to TRBD2. The germline V gene encodes CDR1 LGHNA and CDR2 YNFKEQ. The length of the CDR3 is 17 residues. V was clipped by 1 base and J by 0 bases; unmatched bases: 4. The CDR3 sequence: CASSQASTSGSTDTQYF. The CDR3 bases are TGTGCCAGCAGCCAAGCTTCGACTAGCGGGAGCACAGATACGCAGTATTTT.

The gene calls are TRBV13 and TRBJ2-7; unclear D gene. With 5 bases removed from V and 5 bases from J, the gap between germline ends came to 16 bases. The CDR3 length is 14 residues. Germline values: CDR1 PRHDT, CDR2 FYEKMQ (reference sequence). This CDR3 reads CASSTRSRSDEQYF. In DNA, the CDR3 is TGTGCCAGCAGCACCCGTAGCAGGAGCGACGAGCAGTACTTC.

J is TRBJ1-3 and V is TRBV27; no reliable D call. V lost 5 bases and J lost 3, with 8 bases in between. CDR3 size: 13 residues. Germline values: CDR1 MNHEY, CDR2 SMNVEV (reference sequence). CDR3 DNA sequence: TGTGCCAGCAGTGCCTTATATGGAAACACCATATATTTT. Protein sequence: CASSALYGNTIYF.

This chain uses TRBV2 with TRBJ2-7, with TRBD1 matching 9 bases. J lost 7 bases, V lost 6 bases, and 7 bases had no gene match. Germline CDR1 and CDR2: SNHLY and FYNNEI. CDR3 length: 13 amino acids. CDR3 region: CASRETGGEEQYF. CDR3 coding DNA: TGTGCCAGCAGGGAGACAGGGGGTGAGGAGCAGTACTTC.

The chain combines TRBV20-1 with TRBJ2-2, with D possibly TRBD1 on 6 matching bases. The CDR3 has 11 amino acids. Germline CDR1 and CDR2: DFQATT and SNEGSKA (reference sequence). The ends were cut back, 5 bases at V and 7 bases at J, with 8 bases in the middle. The CDR3, as DNA: TGCAGTGCTGAACAGGGCGGGGAGCTGTTTTTT. Amino acids: CSAEQGGELFF.

This clonotype was picked up one time. This chain connects TRBV7-8 to TRBJ2-7, with D possibly TRBD2 on 6 matching bases. The CDR3 has 12 amino acids. The V gene lost 5 bases and the J gene lost 7 bases, with 12 bases spanning the gap. Germline V gene sequence: CDR1 SGHVS, CDR2 FQNEAQ. This chain's CDR3 is CASSLTGGEQYF. The CDR3 DNA reads TGTGCCAGCAGCCTAACCGGGGGTGAGCAGTACTTC. The variable domain in full, with the rest retrieved from reference TRBV7-8 and TRBJ2-7, is GAGVSQSPRYKVAKRGQDVALRCDPISGHVSLFWYQQALGQGPEFLTYFQNEAQLDKSGLPSDRFFAERPEGSVSTLKIQRTQQEDSAVYLCASSLTGGEQYFGPGTRLTVT.

The rearrangement joins TRBV5-1 to TRBJ2-3; D may be TRBD1 (6 bases). Germline V CDR1 and CDR2: SGHRS, YFSETQ. The length of the CDR3 is 14 residues. Trimming removed 3 bases from V and 0 bases from J, with 8 bases in between. This chain's CDR3 is CASSWTASTDTQYF. CDR3 coding DNA: TGCGCCAGCAGCTGGACAGCTAGCACAGATACGCAGTATTTT.